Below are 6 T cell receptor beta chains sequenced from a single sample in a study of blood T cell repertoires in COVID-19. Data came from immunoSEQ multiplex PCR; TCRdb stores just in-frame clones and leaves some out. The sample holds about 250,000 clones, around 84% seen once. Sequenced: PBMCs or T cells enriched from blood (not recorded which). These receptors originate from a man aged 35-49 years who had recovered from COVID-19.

Here the CDR3 DNA reads TGTGCCAGCAGTGCGAGACAGGGGTATGGCTACACCTTC. This encodes CASSARQGYGYTF. The chain joins TRBV28 to TRBJ1-2; 8 bases agree with TRBD1. V gave up 5 bases and J gave up 5 bases; unmatched junction bases: 4. CDR3 length equals 13 residues. The V gene's germline CDR1 is MDHEN and CDR2 SYDVKM.

The CDR3 loop reads CASSLGGHPYNEQFF. Here the CDR3 DNA reads TGTGCCAGCAGCTTGGGAGGACACCCCTACAATGAGCAGTTCTTC. The chain is built from TRBV7-9 and TRBJ2-1, with D possibly being TRBD2 (6 bases). Germline V lookup: CDR1 SEHNR, CDR2 FQNEAQ (reference sequence). The V end was cut by 3 bases, the J end by 2 bases, with 11 bases between. The CDR3 is 15 residues long.

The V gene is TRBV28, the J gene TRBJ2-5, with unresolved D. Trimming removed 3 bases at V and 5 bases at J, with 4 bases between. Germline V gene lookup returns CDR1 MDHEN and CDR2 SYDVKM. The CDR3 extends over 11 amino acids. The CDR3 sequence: CASSFNETQYF. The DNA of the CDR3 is TGTGCCAGCAGTTTCAATGAGACCCAGTACTTC.

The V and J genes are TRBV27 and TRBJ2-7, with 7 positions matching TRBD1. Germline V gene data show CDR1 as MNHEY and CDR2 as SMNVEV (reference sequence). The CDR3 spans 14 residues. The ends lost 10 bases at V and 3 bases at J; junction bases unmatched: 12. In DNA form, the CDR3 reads TGTGCCACCTCGCCACAGGGGCCACACTACGAGCAGTACTTC. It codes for CATSPQGPHYEQYF.

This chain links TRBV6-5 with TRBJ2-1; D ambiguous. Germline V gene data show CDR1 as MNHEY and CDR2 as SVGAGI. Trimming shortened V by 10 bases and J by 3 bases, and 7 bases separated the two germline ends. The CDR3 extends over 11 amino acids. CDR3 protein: CATLFYNEQFF. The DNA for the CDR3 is TGTGCCACCCTTTTCTACAATGAGCAGTTCTTC.

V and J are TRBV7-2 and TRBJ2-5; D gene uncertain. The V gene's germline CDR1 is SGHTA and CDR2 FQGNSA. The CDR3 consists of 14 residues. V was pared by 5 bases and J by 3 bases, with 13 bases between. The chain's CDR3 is CASSREITEETQYF. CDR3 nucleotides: TGTGCCAGCAGCCGCGAGATAACAGAAGAGACCCAGTACTTC.